This T cell receptor (beta chain) appears in the sequencing data of a study of T-cell memory formation after mild COVID-19. Study information: Clustering of TCRs was largely donor specific.

Whole-study results and caveats: Researchers could not confirm that second-wave clones peaking on day 37 targeted SARS-CoV-2. CD4/CD8 balance characterized clones contracting day 15 to 85, and CD4+ skew characterized later expanders.

As to this clonotype: What it binds is unknown.

TCRdb independently ran MiXCR on the 5' RACE reads; one entry per CDR3 protein. The sample has roughly 140,000 distinct CDR3 sequences; about 14% are singletons. Trimming removed 6 bases from V and 0 bases from J; junction bases left unmatched: 10. Germline V lookup: CDR1 MDHEN, CDR2 SYDVKM. The CDR3 spans 16 residues. The sequenced sample consisted of PBMCs or a T cell subset sorted from them (not recorded which). The clonotype was recovered from an adult woman who had mild COVID-19 (a few samples of this study predate the infection). Cell type and time point are not known. This chain connects TRBV28 to TRBJ2-7; 8 nucleotides align to TRBD2. For the CDR3, the DNA is TGTGCCAGCAGGCACAGTCTACTAGCGGCCTCCTACGAGCAGTACTTC. Protein: CASRHSLLAASYEQYF. Full variable domain (missing parts from reference TRBV28 and TRBJ2-7): DVKVTQSSRYLVKRTGEKVFLECVQDMDHENMFWYRQDPGLGLRLIYFSYDVKMKEKGDIPEGYSVSREKKERFSLILESASTNQTSMYLCASRHSLLAASYEQYFGPGTRLTVT.